The rows below give T cell receptor beta chains drawn from one sample of a study of cytomegalovirus exposure and HLA in healthy donors. The table came from immunoSEQ multiplex PCR; TCRdb's copy has only in-frame clones and leaves some out. The sample records a few hundred thousand clones, 80% being singletons. The sequenced sample consisted of PBMCs. Receptors were obtained from a girl aged 2 to 10 in good health and CMV-seronegative. CDR3s include the opening cysteine and the closing phenylalanine or tryptophan. A D gene is named only where the DNA matches it firmly. Clone sizes are given selectively: once, few, many, or a class where the clone is expanded.

>.|TRBD1|TRBV7-9|TRBJ1-6
TGTGCCAGCAGCTATTCGGGACAGGTTAGCGCGGCCCTCCACTTT
CASSYSGQVSAALHF
>.|TRBD1|TRBV6-1|TRBJ1-2
TGTGCCAGCAGCGTCGGACAGGGGGGAGGCTACACCTTC
CASSVGQGGGYTF
>.|TRBD1|TRBV6-1|TRBJ2-7
TGTGCCAGCAGTGGATTAGGAATCGGACAGGGTGACGAGCAGTACTTC
CASSGLGIGQGDEQYF
>.|TRBD2|TRBV6-5|TRBJ2-5
TGTGCCAGCAGCTTAGCGGGCCTACAAGAGACCCAGTACTTC
CASSLAGLQETQYF
>few|TRBD1|TRBV30|TRBJ1-1
TGTGCCTGGAACGACAGGGGTTACACTGAAGCTTTCTTT
CAWNDRGYTEAFF
>.|TRBD1|TRBV2|TRBJ1-5
TGTGCCAGCAGTGCGACAGGGGGGAGGCAGCCCCAGCATTTT
CASSATGGRQPQHF
>.|.|TRBV18|TRBJ2-7
TGTGCCAGCTCACCTAGAGAAGCGGTTTCCTACGAGCAGTACTTC
CASSPREAVSYEQYF
>.|.|TRBV19|TRBJ1-1
TGTGCCAGTAGTAGACAGGCGGGGAACACTGAAGCTTTCTTT
CASSRQAGNTEAFF
>once|.|TRBV27|TRBJ2-1
TGTGCCAGCAGTCTCCTGGGACTCTACAATGAGCAGTTCTTC
CASSLLGLYNEQFF
>.|.|TRBV2|TRBJ2-3
TGTGCCAGCAGTGAAGCGTTAGGGGTCACAGATACGCAGTATTTT
CASSEALGVTDTQYF
>.|.|TRBV6-1|TRBJ1-4
TGTGCCAGCAGTGAGAATACGGTCGAGGGAAAACTGTTTTTT
CASSENTVEGKLFF
>once|.|TRBV30|TRBJ1-3
TGTGCCTGGATGGGGCAGGGCTCCTCTGGAAACACCATATATTTT
CAWMGQGSSGNTIYF
>few|.|TRBV28|TRBJ1-2
TGTGCCAGCAGCCTTGCGGGGATGGTCTATGGCTACACCTTC
CASSLAGMVYGYTF
>once|.|TRBV27|TRBJ1-1
TGTGCCAGCACCCGCCCGGGAAACACTGAAGCTTTCTTT
CASTRPGNTEAFF
>.|.|TRBV5-6|TRBJ2-7
TGTGCCAGCAGCAGCTTCGATCCTTACGAGCAGTACTTC
CASSSFDPYEQYF
>.|.|TRBV4-1|TRBJ1-1
TGCGCCAGCAGCCAAGAGGGACACGAGGAGGCTTTCTTT
CASSQEGHEEAFF
>.|.|TRBV9|TRBJ1-3
TGTGCCAGCAGCGAAACAGGGAGAAACACCATATATTTT
CASSETGRNTIYF
>.|.|TRBV2|TRBJ2-4
TGTGCCAGCAGTGAAACCGGTTGGAACATTCAGTACTTC
CASSETGWNIQYF
>.|.|TRBV7-2|TRBJ1-2
TGTGCCAGCAGCCAAGCTGGTGGCTATGGCTACACCTTC
CASSQAGGYGYTF
>.|.|TRBV6-5|TRBJ2-1
TGTGCCAGCAGTTCCCAGGGTCCAATCTACAATGAGCAGTTCTTC
CASSSQGPIYNEQFF
>once|TRBD1|TRBV10-3|TRBJ2-7
TGTGCCACCCAGGGGGCCAAGTACGAGCAGTACTTC
CATQGAKYEQYF
>.|TRBD2|TRBV27|TRBJ2-7
TGTGCCAGCAGACTACGGGGGGGCCTGGGCGAGCAGTACTTC
CASRLRGGLGEQYF
>.|TRBD1|TRBV18|TRBJ2-7
TGTGCCAGCTCACCATCCCATGGACAGGGCTACGGCGAGCAGTACTTC
CASSPSHGQGYGEQYF
>.|.|TRBV20-1|TRBJ1-4
TGCAGTGCTAGAGTGCTGGAGTCGGTGTTTTTT
CSARVLESVFF